The clone carrying this T cell receptor (beta chain) was counted many times. Its target is not known. The sample originates from a study of T cells in Graves' hyperthyroidism and ophthalmopathy. Study-wide findings and caveats: The majority of expanded thyroid clonotypes above 0.001 also appeared in blood.

Uncontrolled infection, other autoimmune disease, pregnancy or lactation barred patients from enrollment. Trimming left V 11 bases short and J 8 bases short, with 27 bases between. There are 15 residues in the CDR3. In germline, CDR1 is MNHEY, CDR2 SVGAGI. The TCR beta CDR3 regions underwent amplification using RNA transcripts as the source. The study used the HTBI primer set for a first-round RT-PCR of the TCR CDR3. From the multiplex PCR reads, TCRdb called clonotypes with MiXCR, one entry per CDR3 protein. The sample records around 350,000 distinct CDR3 sequences, 15% to 20% being singletons. Sequenced sample: blood. The chain employs TRBV6-5 and TRBJ1-2, with D possibly TRBD1 on 5 matching bases. The sequence derives from a woman in her late teens or twenties with Graves' hyperthyroidism. CDR3 bases: TGTGCCGCACGCACCCATGCTGGGGCGGTGGGAGGCTACACCTTC. It yields the protein CAARTHAGAVGGYTF.